The rows below give T cell receptor beta chains drawn from one sample of a study of T cell responses to AZD1222 COVID-19 vaccine. Produced via immunoSEQ multiplex PCR; TCRdb's table is partial and in-frame only. The sample has 150,000 to 250,000 clones; 85% to 95% are singletons. Sequenced material: peripheral blood, taken 28 days after the second AZD1222 dose. These receptors were taken from an adult who received the AZD1222 COVID-19 vaccine. Each CDR3 is given with its conserved first and last residue. Fields, in order: V gene, D gene, clone size, J gene, CDR3 protein, CDR3 DNA. D genes are given only for firm matches. The listing skips clone size in some rows; elsewhere it reads once, few, many or a size class.

V gene: TRBV4-2
D gene: NA
clone size: NA
J gene: TRBJ1-2
CDR3 protein: CASSHTKDTPFYGYTF
CDR3 DNA: TGTGCCAGCAGCCATACAAAGGACACACCTTTCTATGGCTACACCTTC

V gene: TRBV5-6
D gene: NA
clone size: NA
J gene: TRBJ1-2
CDR3 protein: CASSLGTRGPGYTF
CDR3 DNA: TGTGCCAGCAGCTTGGGGACGCGGGGCCCTGGCTACACCTTC

V gene: TRBV10-3
D gene: NA
clone size: NA
J gene: TRBJ2-1
CDR3 protein: CAISVTDSYNEQFF
CDR3 DNA: TGTGCCATCAGTGTAACAGACAGCTACAATGAGCAGTTCTTC

V gene: TRBV5-1
D gene: TRBD2
clone size: NA
J gene: TRBJ2-3
CDR3 protein: CASSPGPSGSTDTQYF
CDR3 DNA: TGCGCCAGCAGCCCGGGACCTAGCGGGAGCACAGATACGCAGTATTTT

V gene: TRBV11-2
D gene: TRBD1
clone size: NA
J gene: TRBJ1-6
CDR3 protein: CASSFETGNNSPLHF
CDR3 DNA: TGTGCCAGCAGCTTCGAGACAGGGAACAATTCACCCCTCCACTTT

V gene: TRBV18
D gene: NA
clone size: NA
J gene: TRBJ2-3
CDR3 protein: CASYTVPYNTQYF
CDR3 DNA: TGTGCCAGCTACACGGTACCTTACAATACGCAGTATTTT

V gene: TRBV19
D gene: TRBD1
clone size: NA
J gene: TRBJ1-2
CDR3 protein: CASSPSGGQGGGYTF
CDR3 DNA: TGTGCCAGTAGTCCCTCCGGGGGACAGGGAGGAGGCTACACCTTC

V gene: TRBV29-1
D gene: TRBD1
clone size: NA
J gene: TRBJ1-1
CDR3 protein: CSVMPGQGPTEAFF
CDR3 DNA: TGCAGCGTTATGCCGGGACAGGGGCCCACTGAAGCTTTCTTT

V gene: TRBV5-1
D gene: TRBD2
clone size: NA
J gene: TRBJ2-5
CDR3 protein: CASSLSGAPQETQYF
CDR3 DNA: TGCGCCAGCAGCCTTAGCGGGGCACCTCAAGAGACCCAGTACTTC

V gene: TRBV4-2
D gene: NA
clone size: NA
J gene: TRBJ1-5
CDR3 protein: CASSQNDGNQPQHF
CDR3 DNA: TGTGCCAGCAGCCAAAATGACGGGAATCAGCCCCAGCATTTT

V gene: TRBV7-6
D gene: NA
clone size: NA
J gene: TRBJ1-4
CDR3 protein: CASSSRAAATNEKLFF
CDR3 DNA: TGTGCCAGCAGCTCTCGGGCAGCTGCAACTAATGAAAAACTGTTTTTT

V gene: TRBV12-3/TRBV12-4
D gene: NA
clone size: NA
J gene: TRBJ2-1
CDR3 protein: CASSLSGYNEQFF
CDR3 DNA: TGTGCCAGCAGTTTAAGCGGGTACAATGAGCAGTTCTTC

V gene: TRBV6-5
D gene: NA
clone size: once
J gene: TRBJ1-2
CDR3 protein: CASSYGMPEANYGYTF
CDR3 DNA: TGTGCCAGCAGTTACGGTATGCCAGAAGCTAACTATGGCTACACCTTC

V gene: TRBV7-2
D gene: NA
clone size: once
J gene: TRBJ1-3
CDR3 protein: CASGVQGTGNTIYF
CDR3 DNA: TGTGCCAGCGGCGTACAGGGAACTGGAAACACCATATATTTT

V gene: TRBV29-1
D gene: NA
clone size: NA
J gene: TRBJ1-1
CDR3 protein: CSAAMDGVTEAFF
CDR3 DNA: TGCAGCGCTGCAATGGACGGAGTTACTGAAGCTTTCTTT

V gene: TRBV3-1/TRBV3-2
D gene: TRBD1
clone size: few
J gene: TRBJ1-1
CDR3 protein: CATGQATEAFF
CDR3 DNA: TGTGCCACCGGACAGGCGACTGAAGCTTTCTTT

V gene: TRBV28
D gene: NA
clone size: NA
J gene: TRBJ1-1
CDR3 protein: CASSHPDILNTEAFF
CDR3 DNA: TGTGCCAGCAGTCACCCAGACATTCTGAACACTGAAGCTTTCTTT

V gene: TRBV9
D gene: NA
clone size: NA
J gene: TRBJ1-2
CDR3 protein: CASSVGQGNYGYTF
CDR3 DNA: TGTGCCAGCAGCGTAGGCCAGGGGAACTATGGCTACACCTTC

V gene: TRBV10-2
D gene: NA
clone size: NA
J gene: TRBJ1-4
CDR3 protein: CASSDGRGSANEKLFF
CDR3 DNA: TGCGCCAGCAGTGACGGCAGGGGCTCAGCTAATGAAAAACTGTTTTTT

V gene: TRBV19
D gene: NA
clone size: NA
J gene: TRBJ1-5
CDR3 protein: CASSSSGYSNQPQHF
CDR3 DNA: TGTGCCAGTAGTTCATCAGGGTATAGCAATCAGCCCCAGCATTTT

V gene: TRBV10-3
D gene: TRBD1
clone size: NA
J gene: TRBJ1-5
CDR3 protein: CAISDSPGQAVFGNQPQHF
CDR3 DNA: TGTGCCATCAGTGACTCTCCGGGACAGGCGGTCTTTGGCAATCAGCCCCAGCATTTT

V gene: TRBV7-3
D gene: NA
clone size: NA
J gene: TRBJ2-7
CDR3 protein: CASSLTAGAHYEQYF
CDR3 DNA: TGTGCCAGCAGCTTAACGGCCGGGGCCCATTACGAGCAGTACTTC

V gene: TRBV4-3
D gene: TRBD2
clone size: NA
J gene: TRBJ2-1
CDR3 protein: CASSQDTWRGGNNEQFF
CDR3 DNA: TGCGCCAGCAGCCAAGATACGTGGCGGGGGGGAAACAATGAGCAGTTCTTC

V gene: TRBV5-8
D gene: TRBD1
clone size: NA
J gene: TRBJ1-1
CDR3 protein: CASSLLPGQKNTEAFF
CDR3 DNA: TGTGCCAGCAGCCTGCTGCCGGGACAGAAGAACACTGAAGCTTTCTTT

V gene: TRBV2
D gene: NA
clone size: NA
J gene: TRBJ1-1
CDR3 protein: CASSADRGTEAFF
CDR3 DNA: TGTGCCAGCAGTGCCGACAGAGGGACTGAAGCTTTCTTT

V gene: TRBV30
D gene: NA
clone size: NA
J gene: TRBJ1-1
CDR3 protein: CAWSADSRGGEAFF
CDR3 DNA: TGTGCCTGGAGCGCCGACAGTCGAGGGGGAGAAGCTTTCTTT

V gene: TRBV2
D gene: NA
clone size: NA
J gene: TRBJ2-5
CDR3 protein: CASSGVRAGETQYF
CDR3 DNA: TGTGCCAGCAGTGGGGTCAGGGCTGGAGAGACCCAGTACTTC

V gene: TRBV12-3/TRBV12-4
D gene: NA
clone size: once
J gene: TRBJ2-7
CDR3 protein: CASSAGGSYEQYF
CDR3 DNA: TGTGCCAGCAGTGCAGGGGGGTCCTACGAGCAGTACTTC

V gene: TRBV5-1
D gene: TRBD1
clone size: NA
J gene: TRBJ2-2
CDR3 protein: CASSAGQGTGELFF
CDR3 DNA: TGCGCCAGCAGCGCGGGACAGGGGACCGGGGAGCTGTTTTTT

V gene: TRBV30
D gene: TRBD1
clone size: NA
J gene: TRBJ1-1
CDR3 protein: CAWSVLGTDAFF
CDR3 DNA: TGTGCCTGGAGTGTACTTGGGACAGACGCTTTCTTT

V gene: TRBV7-2
D gene: TRBD2
clone size: NA
J gene: TRBJ2-1
CDR3 protein: CASTSAGYSYNEQFF
CDR3 DNA: TGTGCCAGCACCTCAGCGGGGTACTCCTACAATGAGCAGTTCTTC

V gene: TRBV5-6
D gene: NA
clone size: NA
J gene: TRBJ1-6
CDR3 protein: CASSWGRNNSPLHF
CDR3 DNA: TGTGCCAGCAGCTGGGGCCGGAATAATTCACCCCTCCACTTT

V gene: TRBV5-4
D gene: TRBD2
clone size: NA
J gene: TRBJ2-2
CDR3 protein: CASRLAGALPGELFF
CDR3 DNA: TGTGCCAGCAGACTAGCGGGGGCCTTACCGGGGGAGCTGTTTTTT

V gene: TRBV27
D gene: NA
clone size: NA
J gene: TRBJ2-1
CDR3 protein: CASSLLGGGRSYNEQFF
CDR3 DNA: TGTGCCAGCAGTTTATTAGGCGGGGGCCGCTCCTACAATGAGCAGTTCTTC

V gene: TRBV11-2
D gene: NA
clone size: NA
J gene: TRBJ1-4
CDR3 protein: CASSSPTGDEKLFF
CDR3 DNA: TGTGCCAGCAGCAGTCCCACCGGGGATGAAAAACTGTTTTTT

V gene: TRBV18
D gene: NA
clone size: NA
J gene: TRBJ1-3
CDR3 protein: CASSQVSGAGNTIYF
CDR3 DNA: TGTGCCAGCTCACAAGTATCGGGAGCTGGAAACACCATATATTTT

V gene: TRBV19
D gene: NA
clone size: NA
J gene: TRBJ2-3
CDR3 protein: CASSLTGHLSTDTQYF
CDR3 DNA: TGTGCCAGTAGTTTAACGGGACACCTTAGCACAGATACGCAGTATTTT

V gene: TRBV18
D gene: NA
clone size: NA
J gene: TRBJ1-1
CDR3 protein: CASSNGLNTEAFF
CDR3 DNA: TGTGCCAGCTCAAATGGTTTGAACACTGAAGCTTTCTTT

V gene: TRBV29-1
D gene: TRBD1
clone size: NA
J gene: TRBJ1-2
CDR3 protein: CSAGDSRDYGYTF
CDR3 DNA: TGCAGCGCTGGGGACAGCCGCGACTATGGCTACACCTTC

V gene: TRBV6-5
D gene: NA
clone size: once
J gene: TRBJ2-2
CDR3 protein: CASSYPGRPNTGELFF
CDR3 DNA: TGTGCCAGCAGTTACCCGGGACGGCCGAACACCGGGGAGCTGTTTTTT

V gene: TRBV10-2
D gene: NA
clone size: once
J gene: TRBJ2-3
CDR3 protein: CASSESGDTQYF
CDR3 DNA: TGCGCCAGCAGTGAGAGTGGAGATACGCAGTATTTT

V gene: TRBV9
D gene: NA
clone size: NA
J gene: TRBJ2-5
CDR3 protein: CASGSGQETQYF
CDR3 DNA: TGTGCCAGCGGAAGCGGTCAAGAGACCCAGTACTTC

V gene: TRBV6-1
D gene: NA
clone size: NA
J gene: TRBJ1-1
CDR3 protein: CASSEGHLQRMNTEAFF
CDR3 DNA: TGTGCCAGCAGTGAAGGCCATTTGCAGCGGATGAACACTGAAGCTTTCTTT

V gene: TRBV28
D gene: TRBD1
clone size: NA
J gene: TRBJ1-2
CDR3 protein: CASRPDRVQGYTF
CDR3 DNA: TGTGCCAGCAGACCCGACAGGGTCCAAGGCTACACCTTC

V gene: TRBV19
D gene: NA
clone size: NA
J gene: TRBJ1-5
CDR3 protein: CASSIGQINQPQHF
CDR3 DNA: TGTGCCAGTAGTATAGGTCAGATTAATCAGCCCCAGCATTTT

V gene: TRBV9
D gene: NA
clone size: NA
J gene: TRBJ2-1
CDR3 protein: CASSVELSTYNEQFF
CDR3 DNA: TGTGCCAGCAGCGTAGAACTTTCTACCTACAATGAGCAGTTCTTC

V gene: TRBV6-5
D gene: NA
clone size: NA
J gene: TRBJ2-2
CDR3 protein: CASRTGGASTGELFF
CDR3 DNA: TGTGCCAGCAGAACAGGGGGGGCGAGCACCGGGGAGCTGTTTTTT

V gene: TRBV4-2
D gene: TRBD2
clone size: NA
J gene: TRBJ2-1
CDR3 protein: CASSQGTSGNNEQFF
CDR3 DNA: TGTGCCAGCAGCCAAGGGACTAGCGGAAACAATGAGCAGTTCTTC

V gene: TRBV10-3
D gene: NA
clone size: NA
J gene: TRBJ1-4
CDR3 protein: CAISENRAANEKLFF
CDR3 DNA: TGTGCCATCAGTGAAAACAGGGCGGCTAATGAAAAACTGTTTTTT

V gene: TRBV28
D gene: TRBD1
clone size: NA
J gene: TRBJ2-5
CDR3 protein: CASSLLGQGVETQYF
CDR3 DNA: TGTGCCAGCAGTTTATTGGGACAGGGAGTCGAGACCCAGTACTTC

V gene: TRBV11-2
D gene: NA
clone size: NA
J gene: TRBJ2-7
CDR3 protein: CASSRAYEQYF
CDR3 DNA: TGTGCCAGCAGCCGGGCCTACGAGCAGTACTTC